This TCR beta chain was profiled in a study of early T cells in non-severe SARS-CoV-2 infection. Germline V gene data show CDR1 as SGHNT and CDR2 as YENEEA. The V and J ends lost 4 bases and 2 bases, in that order; junction bases with no gene match: 6. The CDR3 spans 16 residues. Attached unique molecular identifiers marked individual cDNA molecules. TCRdb passed the 5' RACE reads through MiXCR, listing each CDR3 protein once. The sample lists about 55,000 distinct CDR3 sequences; under 15% were seen once. This TCR was sampled from an adult who was a healthcare worker with PCR-confirmed SARS-CoV-2 infection or an uninfected control (not recorded which). This material consisted of whole blood, taken at baseline. The rearrangement joins TRBV11-3 to TRBJ2-2, with 8 bases matching TRBD1. The DNA for the CDR3 is TGTGCCAGCAGCTCCACAGGGGGAGGAAACACCGGGGAGCTGTTTTTT. It yields the protein CASSSTGGGNTGELFF.